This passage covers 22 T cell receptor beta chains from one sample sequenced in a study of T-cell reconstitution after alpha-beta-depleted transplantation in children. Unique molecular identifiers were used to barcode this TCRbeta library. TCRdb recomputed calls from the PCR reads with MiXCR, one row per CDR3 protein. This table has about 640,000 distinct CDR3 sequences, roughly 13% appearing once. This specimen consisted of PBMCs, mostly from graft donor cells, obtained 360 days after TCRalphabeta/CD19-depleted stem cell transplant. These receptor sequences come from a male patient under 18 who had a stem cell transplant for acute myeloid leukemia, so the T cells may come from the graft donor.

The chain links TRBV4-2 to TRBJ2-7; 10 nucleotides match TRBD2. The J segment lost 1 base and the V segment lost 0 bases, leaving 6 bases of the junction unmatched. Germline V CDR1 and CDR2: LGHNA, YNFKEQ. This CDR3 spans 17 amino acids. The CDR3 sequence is CASSQDSGRPSSYEQYF. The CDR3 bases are TGTGCCAGCAGCCAAGATAGCGGGAGGCCCTCTTCCTACGAGCAGTACTTC.

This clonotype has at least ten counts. The CDR3: CASSFVTAEDQPQHF. For the CDR3, the DNA is TGTGCCAGCAGTTTTGTCACGGCAGAAGATCAGCCCCAGCATTTT. The rearrangement uses TRBV28 and TRBJ1-5; D ambiguous. Germline CDR1 is MDHEN and CDR2 is SYDVKM. The CDR3 covers 15 residues. Trimming shortened V by 3 bases and J by 5 bases, and 14 bases separated the two germline ends.

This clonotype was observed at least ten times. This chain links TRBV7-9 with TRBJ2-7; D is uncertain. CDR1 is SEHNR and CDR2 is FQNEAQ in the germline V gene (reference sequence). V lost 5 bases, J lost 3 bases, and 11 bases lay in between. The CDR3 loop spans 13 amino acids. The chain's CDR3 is CASSVSQDYEQYF. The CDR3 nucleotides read TGTGCCAGCAGCGTAAGTCAGGACTACGAGCAGTACTTC. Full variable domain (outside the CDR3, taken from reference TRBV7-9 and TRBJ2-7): DTGVSQNPRHKITKRGQNVTFRCDPISEHNRLYWYRQTLGQGPEFLTYFQNEAQLEKSRLLSDRFSAERPKGSFSTLEIQRTEQGDSAMYLCASSVSQDYEQYFGPGTRLTVT.

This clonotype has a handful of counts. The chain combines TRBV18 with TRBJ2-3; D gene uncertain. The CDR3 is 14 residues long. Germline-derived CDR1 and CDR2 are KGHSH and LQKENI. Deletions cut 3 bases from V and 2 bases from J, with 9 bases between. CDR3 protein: CASSPLRFTDTQYF. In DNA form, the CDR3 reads TGTGCCAGCTCACCGTTGCGGTTCACAGATACGCAGTATTTT.

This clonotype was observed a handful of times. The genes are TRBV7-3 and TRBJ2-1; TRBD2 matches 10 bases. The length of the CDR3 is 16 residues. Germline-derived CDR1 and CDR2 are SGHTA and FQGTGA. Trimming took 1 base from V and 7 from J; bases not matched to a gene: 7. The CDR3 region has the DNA TGTGCCAGCAGCTTAAAATGGCTAGCGGGAGAGAATGAGCAGTTCTTC. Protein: CASSLKWLAGENEQFF.

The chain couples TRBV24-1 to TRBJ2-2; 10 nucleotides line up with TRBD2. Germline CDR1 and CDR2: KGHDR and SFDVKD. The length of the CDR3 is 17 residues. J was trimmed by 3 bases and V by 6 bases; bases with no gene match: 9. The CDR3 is CATSRLAGVADTGELFF. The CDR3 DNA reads TGTGCCACCAGTCGTCTAGCGGGAGTCGCGGACACCGGGGAGCTGTTTTTT.

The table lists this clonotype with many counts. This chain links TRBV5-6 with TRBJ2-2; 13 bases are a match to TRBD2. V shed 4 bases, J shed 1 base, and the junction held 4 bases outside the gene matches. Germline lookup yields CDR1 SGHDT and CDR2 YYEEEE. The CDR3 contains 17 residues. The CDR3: CASSPRTSGGNTGELFF. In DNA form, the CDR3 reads TGTGCCAGCAGCCCGAGGACTAGCGGGGGGAACACCGGGGAGCTGTTTTTT.

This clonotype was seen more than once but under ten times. The CDR3 protein is CASSRLAGGWVETQYF. The CDR3 nucleotides read TGTGCCAGCAGTAGATTAGCGGGAGGATGGGTGGAGACCCAGTACTTC. The chain has TRBV25-1 and TRBJ2-5, with TRBD2 matching over 10 bases. V shed 5 bases and J 5 bases; nucleotides not matched to a gene: 11. Germline-derived CDR1 and CDR2 are MGHDK and SYGVNS. This CDR3 contains 16 residues.

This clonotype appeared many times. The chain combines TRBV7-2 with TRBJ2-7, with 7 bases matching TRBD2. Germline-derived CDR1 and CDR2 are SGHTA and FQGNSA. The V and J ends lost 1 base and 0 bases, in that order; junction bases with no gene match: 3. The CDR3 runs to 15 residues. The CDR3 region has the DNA TGTGCCAGCAGCTTAGTGCGGGGGACCTCCTACGAGCAGTACTTC. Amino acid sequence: CASSLVRGTSYEQYF.

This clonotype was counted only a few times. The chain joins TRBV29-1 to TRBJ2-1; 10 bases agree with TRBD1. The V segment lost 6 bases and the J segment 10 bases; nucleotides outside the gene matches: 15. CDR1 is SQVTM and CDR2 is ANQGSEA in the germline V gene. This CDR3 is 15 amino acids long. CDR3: CSVAPVDRGRWEQFF. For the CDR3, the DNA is TGCAGCGTAGCTCCGGTAGACAGGGGGCGGTGGGAGCAGTTCTTC.

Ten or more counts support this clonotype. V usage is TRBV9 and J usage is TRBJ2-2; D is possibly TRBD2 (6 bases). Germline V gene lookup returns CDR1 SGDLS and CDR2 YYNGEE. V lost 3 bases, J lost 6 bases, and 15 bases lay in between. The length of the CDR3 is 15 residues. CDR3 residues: CASSGWASDPGELFF. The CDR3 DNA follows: TGTGCCAGCAGCGGATGGGCTAGCGACCCCGGGGAGCTGTTTTTT.

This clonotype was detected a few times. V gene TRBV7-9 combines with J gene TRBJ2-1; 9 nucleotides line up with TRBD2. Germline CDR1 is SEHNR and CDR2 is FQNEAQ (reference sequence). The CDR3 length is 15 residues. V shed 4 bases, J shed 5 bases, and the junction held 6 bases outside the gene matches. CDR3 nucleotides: TGTGCCAGCAGCTATCTAGCGGGATCGGACAATGAGCAGTTCTTC. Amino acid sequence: CASSYLAGSDNEQFF.

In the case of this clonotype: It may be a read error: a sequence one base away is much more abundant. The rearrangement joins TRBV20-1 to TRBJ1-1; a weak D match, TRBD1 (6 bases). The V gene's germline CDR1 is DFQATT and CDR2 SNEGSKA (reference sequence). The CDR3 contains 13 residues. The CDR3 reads CTARETGAPEAFF. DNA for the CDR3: TGCACTGCTAGAGAGACGGGGGCTCCCGAAGCTTTCTTT.

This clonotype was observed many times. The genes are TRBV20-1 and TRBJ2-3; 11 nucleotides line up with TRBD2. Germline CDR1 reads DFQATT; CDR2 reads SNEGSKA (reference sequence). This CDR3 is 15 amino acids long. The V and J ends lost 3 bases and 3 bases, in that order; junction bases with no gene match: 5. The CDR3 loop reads CSASETSGITDTQYF. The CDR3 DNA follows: TGCAGTGCTAGTGAGACTAGCGGGATTACAGATACGCAGTATTTT.

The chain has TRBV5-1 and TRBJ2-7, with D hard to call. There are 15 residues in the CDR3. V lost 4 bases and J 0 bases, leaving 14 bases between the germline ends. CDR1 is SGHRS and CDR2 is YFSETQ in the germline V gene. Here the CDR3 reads CASSPGLTGSYEQYF. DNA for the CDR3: TGCGCCAGCAGCCCGGGTCTAACCGGCTCCTACGAGCAGTACTTC.

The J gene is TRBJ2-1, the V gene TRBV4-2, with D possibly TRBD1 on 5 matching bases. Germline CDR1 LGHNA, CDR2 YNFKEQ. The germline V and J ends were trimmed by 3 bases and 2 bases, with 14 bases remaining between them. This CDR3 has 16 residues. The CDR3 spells CASSQTEALAYNEQFF. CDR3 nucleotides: TGTGCCAGCAGCCAGACAGAAGCGCTAGCCTACAATGAGCAGTTCTTC.

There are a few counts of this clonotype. The chain's CDR3 is CASSSPPGRLAGGAYNEQFF. CDR3 DNA sequence: TGCGCCAGCAGCTCGCCCCCGGGGAGACTAGCGGGAGGGGCCTACAATGAGCAGTTCTTC. V usage is TRBV5-1 and J usage is TRBJ2-1, with TRBD2 matching 14 bases. The CDR3 runs to 20 residues. CDR1 and CDR2 (germline): SGHRS, YFSETQ. The V segment lost 3 bases and the J segment 2 bases; nucleotides outside the gene matches: 13.

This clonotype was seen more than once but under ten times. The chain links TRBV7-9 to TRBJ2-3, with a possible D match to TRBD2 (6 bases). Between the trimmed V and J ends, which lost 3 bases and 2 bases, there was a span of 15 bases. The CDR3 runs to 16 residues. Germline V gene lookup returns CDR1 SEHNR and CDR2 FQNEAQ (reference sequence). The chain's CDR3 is CASSFHRLVPTDTQYF. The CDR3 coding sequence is TGTGCCAGCAGCTTCCACCGACTAGTCCCCACAGATACGCAGTATTTT.

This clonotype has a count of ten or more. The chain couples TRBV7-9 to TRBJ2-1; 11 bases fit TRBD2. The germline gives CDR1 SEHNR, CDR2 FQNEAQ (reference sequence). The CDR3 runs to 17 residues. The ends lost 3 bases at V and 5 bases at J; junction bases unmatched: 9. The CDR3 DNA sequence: TGTGCCAGCAGCTTGAGCACTAGCGGGAGTAGAGACAATGAGCAGTTCTTC. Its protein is CASSLSTSGSRDNEQFF.

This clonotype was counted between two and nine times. The CDR3 sequence is CAWRAGGPYYEQYF. In nucleotides, the CDR3 is TGTGCCTGGAGGGCGGGTGGCCCCTACTACGAGCAGTACTTC. The chain uses TRBV30 and TRBJ2-7; TRBD2 might be the D (5 bases). Germline loops: CDR1 GTSNPN, CDR2 SVGIG (reference sequence). The CDR3 extends over 14 amino acids. The V end was cut by 3 bases, the J end by 3 bases, with 15 bases between.

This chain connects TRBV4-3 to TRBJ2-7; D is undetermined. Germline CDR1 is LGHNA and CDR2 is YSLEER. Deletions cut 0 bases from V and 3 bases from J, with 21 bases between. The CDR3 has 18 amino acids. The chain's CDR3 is CASSQEGDTRSFLYEQYF. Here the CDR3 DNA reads TGCGCCAGCAGCCAAGAAGGAGACACTCGCTCGTTCCTCTACGAGCAGTACTTC.

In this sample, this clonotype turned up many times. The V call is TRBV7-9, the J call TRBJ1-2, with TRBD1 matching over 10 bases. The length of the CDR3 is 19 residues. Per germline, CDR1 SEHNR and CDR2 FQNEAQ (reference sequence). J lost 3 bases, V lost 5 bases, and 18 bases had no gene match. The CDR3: CASSPGRAGQGSYDYGYTF. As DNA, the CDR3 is TGTGCCAGCAGCCCAGGAAGGGCGGGACAGGGGTCTTACGACTATGGCTACACCTTC.